The entry that follows covers one TCR beta chain sequence. What it binds is not known. UMIs were added to TCR cDNA along with a universal primer site when it was made by 5'RACE template switching. MiXCR, applied by TCRdb to the 5' RACE reads, yields one record per CDR3 protein. Of 150,000 to 200,000 distinct CDR3 sequences in the sample, roughly 9.6% were seen once. This sample is part of a study of T cells after yellow fever vaccination. Overall study results and limits: Reappearance after the booster was seen for most primary-vaccination clones, at around 95% CD4 and 80% to 90% CD8. Contamination by abundant bulk-population clonotypes could be present in FACS-sorted repertoires.

This CDR3 has 14 residues. Germline lookup yields CDR1 MNHEY and CDR2 SMNVEV (reference sequence). V lost 3 bases and J 1 base, leaving 7 bases between the germline ends. The sequence was obtained from a young man who received the YFV17D yellow fever vaccine. Sequenced material: CD8+ T cells sorted from PBMCs, taken 15 days after the yellow fever booster vaccination. V is TRBV27 and J is TRBJ2-1; no definite D call. The CDR3 protein is CASSFWGSYNEQFF. The CDR3 DNA sequence: TGTGCCAGCAGTTTTTGGGGTTCCTACAATGAGCAGTTCTTC.